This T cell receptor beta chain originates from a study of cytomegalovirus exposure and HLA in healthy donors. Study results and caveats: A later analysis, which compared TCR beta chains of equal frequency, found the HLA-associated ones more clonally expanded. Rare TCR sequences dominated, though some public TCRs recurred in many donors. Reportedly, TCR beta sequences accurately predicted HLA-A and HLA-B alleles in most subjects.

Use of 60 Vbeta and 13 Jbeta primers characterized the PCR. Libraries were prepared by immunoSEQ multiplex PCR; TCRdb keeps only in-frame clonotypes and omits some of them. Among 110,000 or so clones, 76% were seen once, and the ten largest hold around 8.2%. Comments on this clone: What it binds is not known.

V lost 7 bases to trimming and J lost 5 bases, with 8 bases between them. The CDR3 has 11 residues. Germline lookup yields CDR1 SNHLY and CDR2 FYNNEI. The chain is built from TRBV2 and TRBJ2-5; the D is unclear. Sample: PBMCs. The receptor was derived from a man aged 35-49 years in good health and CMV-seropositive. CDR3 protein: CASTERETQYF. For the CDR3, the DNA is TGTGCCAGCACCGAACGGGAGACCCAGTACTTC.